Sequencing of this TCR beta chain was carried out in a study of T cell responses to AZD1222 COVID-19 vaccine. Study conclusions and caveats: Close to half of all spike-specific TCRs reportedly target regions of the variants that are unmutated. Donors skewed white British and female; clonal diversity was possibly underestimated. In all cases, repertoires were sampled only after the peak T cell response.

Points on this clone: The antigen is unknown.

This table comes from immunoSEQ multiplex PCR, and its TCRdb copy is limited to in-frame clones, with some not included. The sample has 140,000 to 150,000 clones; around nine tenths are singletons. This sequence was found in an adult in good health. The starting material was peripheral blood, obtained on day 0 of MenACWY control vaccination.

CDR3 sequence reads: CASSLWTPISSTDTQYF. Here the CDR3 DNA reads TGTGCCAGCAGTTTGTGGACACCAATATCTAGCACAGATACGCAGTATTTT. This chain connects TRBV27 to TRBJ2-3; D may be TRBD1 (5 bases). Trimming removed 3 bases from V and 0 bases from J, with 16 bases in between. The CDR3 runs 17 residues. The germline V gene has CDR1 MNHEY and CDR2 SMNVEV (reference sequence).